These 21 T cell receptor beta chains originate from one sample sequenced in a study of long-term antiretroviral therapy in people with HIV. At survey level, the immunoSEQ assay was run in its v3.0 version. The data were produced by immunoSEQ multiplex PCR, yet TCRdb's version contains in-frame clones alone and is incomplete. The profile shows roughly 19,000 clones, under 90% of them singletons. The specimen was unsorted PBMCs, collected 2.4 to 2.5 years after starting antiretroviral therapy. These TCRs come from a man between 40 and 49 years old with HIV.

The chain is built from TRBV4-3 and TRBJ2-2, with D maybe TRBD2 (7 bases). The CDR3 runs 15 residues. V lost 4 bases, J lost 2 bases, and 11 bases lay in between. CDR1 and CDR2 (germline): LGHNA, YSLEER. CDR3 amino acids: CASSPRGLNTGELFF. The CDR3, as DNA: TGCGCCAGCAGCCCGCGGGGGCTAAACACCGGGGAGCTGTTTTTT.

This chain joins TRBV27 and TRBJ2-3; D is possibly TRBD1 or TRBD2 (6 bases each). The germline V gene has CDR1 MNHEY and CDR2 SMNVEV (reference sequence). The CDR3 runs 15 residues. Between the trimmed V and J ends, which lost 2 bases and 4 bases, there was a span of 13 bases. This CDR3 is CASSLIKGGPDTQYF. Here the CDR3 DNA reads TGTGCCAGCAGTTTAATAAAGGGGGGTCCAGATACGCAGTATTTT.

The J gene is TRBJ1-2, the V gene TRBV28, with D uncertain. V was trimmed by 5 bases and J by 2 bases, leaving 3 bases between them. The CDR3 extends over 11 amino acids. CDR1 and CDR2 (germline): MDHEN, SYDVKM. This CDR3 is CASSVNYGYTF. The CDR3 coding sequence is TGTGCCAGCAGTGTAAACTATGGCTACACCTTC.

J is TRBJ1-2 and V is TRBV30; perhaps TRBD1 as D (5 bases). V was cut by 8 bases and J by 10 bases, with 20 bases left in between. The CDR3 totals 12 residues. Germline-derived CDR1 and CDR2 are GTSNPN and SVGIG (reference sequence). The CDR3: CARDSLRGDYTF. In DNA, the CDR3 is TGTGCCCGGGACTCTCTTAGAGGAGACTACACCTTC. Variable domain in full (rest from reference TRBV30 and TRBJ1-2): SQTIHQWPATLVQPVGSPLSLECTVEGTSNPNLYWYRQAAGRGLQLLFYSVGIGQISSEVPQNLSASRPQDRQFILSSKKLLLSDSGFYLCARDSLRGDYTFGSGTRLTVV.

The chain has TRBV7-3 and TRBJ2-1; D uncertain. Germline V gene lookup returns CDR1 SGHTA and CDR2 FQGTGA. With 3 bases removed from V and 0 bases from J, the gap between germline ends came to 3 bases. This CDR3 contains 13 residues. The CDR3 DNA follows: TGTGCCAGCAGCTTGAGCTCCTACAATGAGCAGTTCTTC. It specifies CASSLSSYNEQFF.

V usage is TRBV11-2 and J usage is TRBJ1-1; D perhaps matches TRBD1 (5 bases). Trimming pared 5 bases from V and 5 bases from J, leaving 9 bases between. The length of the CDR3 is 12 residues. Germline CDR1 and CDR2: SGHAT and FQNNGV. CDR3 nucleotides: TGTGCCAGCAGCAGAGGGGTGACTGAAGCTTTCTTT. Its translation is CASSRGVTEAFF. Full variable domain (remainder filled in from reference TRBV11-2 and TRBJ1-1): EAGVAQSPRYKIIEKRQSVAFWCNPISGHATLYWYQQILGQGPKLLIQFQNNGVVDDSQLPKDRFSAERLKGVDSTLKIQPAKLEDSAVYLCASSRGVTEAFFGQGTRLTVV.

A single count supports this clone. This chain joins TRBV5-1 and TRBJ2-2; TRBD1 or TRBD2 may be the D gene (5 bases each). Germline CDR1 SGHRS, CDR2 YFSETQ. The CDR3 contains 17 residues. Trimming shortened V by 0 bases and J by 7 bases, and 19 bases separated the two germline ends. The CDR3 nucleotides read TGCGCCAGCAGCTTGGATTTCCGGGGACCCAAAGGCGGGGAGCTGTTTTTT. It encodes CASSLDFRGPKGGELFF.

The chain employs TRBV6-1 and TRBJ1-6, with TRBD1 identical over 9 bases. With 0 bases clipped from V and 14 bases from J, the junction kept 14 bases outside the gene matches. The CDR3 has 17 amino acids. Germline CDR1 MNHNS, CDR2 SASEGT. The CDR3 loop is CASSEAPPRTGAKSLHF. The CDR3, as DNA: TGTGCCAGCAGTGAAGCACCCCCGCGGACAGGGGCTAAGTCCCTCCACTTT.

The V and J genes are TRBV18 and TRBJ1-2; D perhaps matches TRBD1 (5 bases). Germline lookup yields CDR1 KGHSH and CDR2 LQKENI. This CDR3 region has 17 residues. The V gene lost 3 bases and the J gene lost 4 bases, with 21 bases spanning the gap. In nucleotides, the CDR3 is TGTGCCAGCTCACCCACGGGGCTATTGAGCGAAACCTATGGCTACACCTTC. This translates into CASSPTGLLSETYGYTF.

The V gene is TRBV6-1, the J gene TRBJ2-6; unclear D gene. V shed 8 bases and J shed 0 bases, with 5 bases lying between them. The length of the CDR3 is 13 residues. From germline, CDR1 is MNHNS and CDR2 SASEGT. The CDR3 nucleotides are TGTGCCAGCGGTAACTCTGGGGCCAACGTCCTGACTTTC. This gives the protein CASGNSGANVLTF.

V usage is TRBV30 and J usage is TRBJ2-1; 8 nucleotides align to TRBD2. CDR1 and CDR2 (germline): GTSNPN, SVGIG (reference sequence). This CDR3 has 15 residues. After removal of 5 bases from V and 0 bases from J, the junction contained 6 bases not matched to a gene. The CDR3 sequence is CAWESGGSSYNEQFF. The CDR3 coding sequence is TGTGCCTGGGAGAGCGGGGGAAGCTCCTACAATGAGCAGTTCTTC. Based on the CDR3 plus reference TRBV30 and TRBJ2-1, the full variable domain is SQTIHQWPATLVQPVGSPLSLECTVEGTSNPNLYWYRQAAGRGLQLLFYSVGIGQISSEVPQNLSASRPQDRQFILSSKKLLLSDSGFYLCAWESGGSSYNEQFFGPGTRLTVL.

A note on this clone: Other DNA variants within this sample encode the same CDR3. V usage is TRBV5-1 and J usage is TRBJ1-1; no clear D gene. Germline CDR1 reads SGHRS; CDR2 reads YFSETQ. V was cut by 1 base and J by 0 bases, with 10 bases left in between. The CDR3 is made up of 15 amino acids. The CDR3 nucleotides are TGCGCCAGCAGCTTGACGGGCAGCCTGAACACTGAAGCTTTCTTT. This translates into CASSLTGSLNTEAFF.

Here the CDR3 reads CASSKGVYDTEAFF. The CDR3 DNA is TGTGCCAGTAGTAAGGGGGTTTATGACACTGAAGCTTTCTTT. The chain uses TRBV19 and TRBJ1-1, with D perhaps TRBD1 (6 bases). The length of the CDR3 is 14 residues. Trimming took 4 bases from V and 3 from J, leaving 12 bases between them. CDR1 is LNHDA, CDR2 SQIVND, per germline (reference sequence).

The J gene is TRBJ1-4, the V gene TRBV6-1; no definite D call. V dropped 4 bases and J dropped 8 bases, with 17 bases sitting between them. Per the germline V gene, CDR1 is MNHNS and CDR2 is SASEGT. The CDR3 covers 15 residues. The CDR3 here is CASSVDKSREEKLFF. CDR3 coding DNA: TGTGCCAGCAGTGTAGACAAATCCCGCGAGGAAAAACTGTTTTTT.

This clone was observed a single time. The rearrangement links TRBV4-2 to TRBJ1-5; the D gene is possibly TRBD1 (5 bases). Trimming removed 0 bases at V and 6 bases at J, with 12 bases between. Germline V gene data show CDR1 as LGHNA and CDR2 as YNFKEQ. The length of the CDR3 is 15 residues. The CDR3 loop is CASSQDGGGGQPQHF. The CDR3 region has the DNA TGTGCCAGCAGCCAAGACGGGGGTGGTGGTCAGCCCCAGCATTTT.

This clone was picked up a small number of times. The CDR3: CASSDINSPLHF. The CDR3 nucleotides are TGTGCCAGCAGTGACATAAATTCACCCCTCCACTTT. The chain recombines TRBV6-1 with TRBJ1-6, with D unclear. This CDR3 comprises 12 residues. Between the trimmed V and J ends, which lost 3 bases and 7 bases, there was a span of 4 bases. Germline CDR1 and CDR2: MNHNS and SASEGT.

V and J are TRBV10-3 and TRBJ2-6; 11 positions agree with TRBD1. The CDR3 has 16 residues. Trimming cost V 9 bases and J 0 bases; bases outside gene matches: 4. In germline, CDR1 is ENHRY, CDR2 SYGVKD. The CDR3 nucleotides are TGTGCCATTTCCGGGACAGGGGGCTCTGGGGCCAACGTCCTGACTTTC. Its translation is CAISGTGGSGANVLTF.

The V and J genes are TRBV5-6 and TRBJ1-5; D call uncertain. Between the trimmed V and J ends, which lost 0 bases and 3 bases, there was a span of 7 bases. Per the germline V gene, CDR1 is SGHDT and CDR2 is YYEEEE. The CDR3 is 14 residues long. The CDR3 coding sequence is TGTGCCAGCAGCTTGGGGGGAGCCAATCAGCCCCAGCATTTT. Its translation is CASSLGGANQPQHF. Complete variable domain (other parts from reference TRBV5-6 and TRBJ1-5): DAGVTQSPTHLIKTRGQQVTLRCSPKSGHDTVSWYQQALGQGPQFIFQYYEEEERQRGNFPDRFSGHQFPNYSSELNVNALLLGDSALYLCASSLGGANQPQHFGDGTRLSIL.

J is TRBJ2-1 and V is TRBV7-9; possibly TRBD2 for D (5 bases). The CDR3 covers 15 residues. CDR1 and CDR2 from the germline V gene are SEHNR and FQNEAQ (reference sequence). Trimming shortened V by 5 bases and J by 6 bases, and 17 bases separated the two germline ends. This chain's CDR3 is CASSPSSRLPNEQFF. The CDR3 nucleotides read TGTGCCAGCAGCCCATCTAGCCGGCTTCCCAATGAGCAGTTCTTC.

CDR3 loop: CASSFGDTPFTEAFF. The CDR3 DNA reads TGTGCCAGCAGCTTCGGAGACACCCCTTTCACTGAAGCTTTCTTT. This chain connects TRBV7-8 to TRBJ1-1; D gene uncertain. Germline CDR1 and CDR2: SGHVS and FQNEAQ. This CDR3 contains 15 residues. V was clipped by 3 bases and J by 4 bases, with 15 bases between them.

In DNA, the CDR3 is TGTGCCAGCACAAGACAGGGGGGAATGAACACTGAAGCTTTCTTT. This sequence encodes CASTRQGGMNTEAFF. J is TRBJ1-1 and V is TRBV19, with 9 bases aligning to TRBD1. The CDR3 is 15 residues long. The germline gives CDR1 LNHDA, CDR2 SQIVND (reference sequence). V was clipped by 9 bases and J by 0 bases; unmatched bases: 8.